Presented here are 23 T cell receptor beta chains from one specimen sequenced in a study of vaccination and CD4 T cells after COVID-19. The Oncomine TCR Beta short-read assay sequenced DNA from cultured CD4+ T cells. TCRdb ran MiXCR on the PCR reads and lists one entry per CDR3 protein. The sample contains about 23,000 distinct CDR3 sequences, under 65% of which appear only once. Treatment defined: roughly 10-day PBMC culture with coronavirus spike peptide pools or control peptides (ViraFEST assay). Antigens of these TCRs are unknown. Sequencing was performed on CD4+ T cells from blood, cultured in vitro. The receptors originated from a human donor who had recovered from COVID-19.

This clonotype has only a few counts. V usage is TRBV7-3 and J usage is TRBJ1-1; a possible D gene is TRBD1 (6 bases). In germline, CDR1 is SGHTA, CDR2 FQGTGA. Trimming stripped 6 bases from V and 11 bases from J, with 19 bases between. This CDR3 has 13 residues. As DNA, the CDR3 is TGTGCCAGCAGTTCTCGGGGGGGCGACCTGGCTTTCTTT. This translates into CASSSRGGDLAFF.

The chain carries TRBV20-1 and TRBJ1-2; TRBD1 might be the D (6 bases). The CDR3 sequence is 15 residues long. Germline V gene data show CDR1 as DFQATT and CDR2 as SNEGSKA (reference sequence). Trimming left V 5 bases short and J 4 bases short, with 20 bases between. CDR3 DNA sequence: TGCAGTGCTTTCGGACAGTCTCCGTCGTCCTATGGCTACACCTTC. It is translated as CSAFGQSPSSYGYTF.

The V gene is TRBV7-3, the J gene TRBJ1-1; unclear D gene. The CDR3 is 14 residues long. Germline V gives CDR1 SGHTA, CDR2 FQGTGA. V dropped 5 bases and J dropped 1 base, with 11 bases sitting between them. This CDR3 reads CASSAFGPNTEAFF. Written as DNA, the CDR3 is TGTGCCAGCAGCGCCTTCGGACCGAACACTGAAGCTTTCTTT.

The J gene is TRBJ1-1, the V gene TRBV6-5; D gene unclear. This CDR3 is 14 amino acids long. V gave up 2 bases and J gave up 2 bases, with 9 bases separating them. Germline V lookup: CDR1 MNHEY, CDR2 SVGAGI. CDR3 in DNA: TGTGCCAGCAGTTACGGACGGACCAACACTGAAGCTTTCTTT. It codes for CASSYGRTNTEAFF.

The rearrangement joins TRBV20-1 to TRBJ2-1; 9 bases line up with TRBD1. Germline V gene data show CDR1 as DFQATT and CDR2 as SNEGSKA (reference sequence). The V and J ends lost 6 bases and 5 bases, in that order; junction bases with no gene match: 8. The CDR3 sequence is 14 residues long. The CDR3 loop is CSASLGQGNNEQFF. The DNA for the CDR3 is TGCAGTGCATCCTTGGGACAGGGAAACAATGAGCAGTTCTTC.

The J gene is TRBJ2-7, the V gene TRBV25-1, with D uncertain. The CDR3 runs 12 residues. Trimming left V 7 bases short and J 2 bases short, with 9 bases between. The germline CDR1 and CDR2 sequences are MGHDK and SYGVNS. The chain's CDR3 is CASNGVAYEQYF. For the CDR3, the DNA is TGTGCCAGCAATGGGGTAGCCTACGAGCAGTACTTC.

The chain uses TRBV15 and TRBJ2-1; TRBD1 agrees at 11 bases. The CDR3 sequence is 15 residues long. Germline V gene lookup returns CDR1 LNHNV and CDR2 YYDKDF (reference sequence). V lost 4 bases and J lost 5; bases outside the gene matches: 4. CDR3 nucleotide sequence: TGTGCCACCAGCACCCGGGACAGGGGGAACAATGAGCAGTTCTTC. The encoded protein is CATSTRDRGNNEQFF. The full variable domain, with the rest looked up from reference TRBV15 and TRBJ2-1, is DAMVIQNPRYQVTQFGKPVTLSCSQTLNHNVMYWYQQKSSQAPKLLFHYYDKDFNNEADTPDNFQSRRPNTSFCFLDIRSPGLGDTAMYLCATSTRDRGNNEQFFGPGTRLTVL.

The chain combines TRBV11-2 with TRBJ1-6, with 7 bases fitting TRBD1. Trimming removed 5 bases from V and 0 bases from J; junction bases left unmatched: 1. Germline-derived CDR1 and CDR2 are SGHAT and FQNNGV. This CDR3 region has 15 residues. Here the CDR3 DNA reads TGTGCCAGCAGCGCAGGGGGCTCCTATAATTCACCCCTCCACTTT. This encodes CASSAGGSYNSPLHF.

This chain joins TRBV7-9 and TRBJ2-3; D not resolved. The germline gives CDR1 SEHNR, CDR2 FQNEAQ (reference sequence). The CDR3 loop spans 15 amino acids. V lost 5 bases, J lost 2 bases, and 14 bases lay in between. The CDR3 DNA is TGTGCCAGCAGCCCAAAAACCCGACTCACAGATACGCAGTATTTT. It encodes CASSPKTRLTDTQYF.

This clonotype showed up just a few times. The chain has TRBV18 and TRBJ1-6, with unresolved D. V gave up 4 bases and J gave up 10 bases, with 20 bases separating them. The CDR3 contains 16 residues. CDR1 is KGHSH and CDR2 is LQKENI in the germline V gene. The chain's CDR3 is CASSLYGPTQGSPLHF. CDR3 bases: TGTGCCAGCTCACTTTATGGACCCACCCAAGGGTCACCCCTCCACTTT.

The table lists this clonotype with a count of one. The chain recombines TRBV24-1 with TRBJ2-3, with D perhaps assigned TRBD1 or TRBD2 (5 bases each). CDR3 length: 15 residues. V dropped 4 bases and J dropped 2 bases, with 12 bases sitting between them. Germline assignment: CDR1 KGHDR and CDR2 SFDVKD. The CDR3, as DNA: TGTGCCACCAGTGAAACCGGGACCGACACAGATACGCAGTATTTT. Its protein is CATSETGTDTDTQYF.

The chain employs TRBV30 and TRBJ2-4, with D hard to call. The length of the CDR3 is 10 residues. The germline V gene encodes CDR1 GTSNPN and CDR2 SVGIG (reference sequence). Trimming cost V 8 bases and J 12 bases, with 14 bases left between them. Written as DNA, the CDR3 is TGTGCCCTACGGGCGGATAGTCAGTACTTC. It specifies CALRADSQYF.

The chain uses TRBV20-1 and TRBJ1-2; tentatively, D is TRBD1 (6 bases). V was cut by 2 bases and J by 6 bases, with 13 bases left in between. CDR1 and CDR2 from the germline V gene are DFQATT and SNEGSKA (reference sequence). The CDR3 runs 13 residues. The CDR3 reads CSARYRAGDGYTF. CDR3 bases: TGCAGTGCTAGATACAGGGCCGGAGATGGCTACACCTTC.

The rearrangement joins TRBV7-2 to TRBJ1-1; TRBD1 is a possible D gene (6 bases). This CDR3 is 15 amino acids long. The V gene lost 1 base and the J gene lost 1 base, with 10 bases spanning the gap. In germline, CDR1 is SGHTA, CDR2 FQGNSA. CDR3 protein: CASSLVPGANTEAFF. CDR3 nucleotide sequence: TGTGCCAGCAGCTTAGTTCCAGGGGCGAACACTGAAGCTTTCTTT.

The genes are TRBV20-1 and TRBJ2-3; D gene unclear. The V gene's germline CDR1 is DFQATT and CDR2 SNEGSKA (reference sequence). Trimming took off 5 bases at V and 0 bases at J, with 9 bases between the two ends. This CDR3 is 13 amino acids long. DNA of the CDR3: TGCAGTGCTTCCTTCATTAGCACAGATACGCAGTATTTT. This gives the protein CSASFISTDTQYF.

V gene TRBV6-2 or TRBV6-3 combines with J gene TRBJ2-1, with 7 bases aligning to TRBD1. Per the germline V gene, CDR1 is MNHEY and CDR2 is SVGEGT. V trimming: 4 bases; J trimming: 5 bases; junction bases outside the gene matches: 2. This CDR3 spans 13 amino acids. The CDR3 loop reads CASSSTGNNEQFF. The CDR3 DNA reads TGTGCCAGCAGTTCGACAGGGAACAATGAGCAGTTCTTC.

The chain uses TRBV20-1 and TRBJ2-5; D is perhaps TRBD1 (6 bases). This CDR3 has 12 amino acids. The germline V gene encodes CDR1 DFQATT and CDR2 SNEGSKA (reference sequence). CDR3 protein: CSPGENQETQYF. CDR3 sequence (DNA): TGCAGCCCAGGGGAGAACCAAGAGACCCAGTACTTC.

This sequence joins TRBV7-2 and TRBJ2-3; the D is unclear. Germline assignment: CDR1 SGHTA and CDR2 FQGNSA. The CDR3 extends over 11 amino acids. The germline V and J ends were trimmed by 9 bases and 8 bases, with 12 bases remaining between them. CDR3 in amino acids: CASKGAVTQYF. The CDR3, as DNA: TGTGCCAGTAAAGGAGCAGTTACGCAGTATTTT.

The chain couples TRBV20-1 to TRBJ2-2, with 7 positions matching TRBD1. With V trimmed by 3 bases and J by 4 bases, 5 bases remained unmatched. This CDR3 region has 14 residues. Per the germline V gene, CDR1 is DFQATT and CDR2 is SNEGSKA (reference sequence). The CDR3 here is CSASPGGATGELFF. The CDR3 region has the DNA TGCAGTGCTAGCCCAGGGGGAGCCACCGGGGAGCTGTTTTTT.

This clonotype has a single count. The rearrangement joins TRBV2 to TRBJ2-5; 15 bases match TRBD2. With 6 bases clipped from V and 7 bases from J, the junction kept 9 bases outside the gene matches. The length of the CDR3 is 16 residues. CDR1 and CDR2 from the germline V gene are SNHLY and FYNNEI. Here the CDR3 reads CASSPTGLAGGGTQYF. CDR3 DNA sequence: TGTGCCAGCAGCCCAACCGGACTAGCGGGGGGGGGGACCCAGTACTTC.

This clonotype was seen once. This chain uses TRBV28 with TRBJ1-1; D gene uncertain. Trimming pared 6 bases from V and 7 bases from J, leaving 12 bases between. Germline V gives CDR1 MDHEN, CDR2 SYDVKM. This CDR3 is built from 12 residues. Here the CDR3 reads CASSLPSREAFF. Written as DNA, the CDR3 is TGTGCCAGCAGCCTTCCCTCGCGTGAAGCTTTCTTT.

This clonotype was seen a handful of times. V and J are TRBV7-2 and TRBJ1-2; a possible D gene is TRBD1 (6 bases). This CDR3 region has 13 residues. V lost 1 base, J lost 7 bases, and 10 bases lay in between. In germline, CDR1 is SGHTA, CDR2 FQGNSA. The CDR3, as DNA: TGTGCCAGCAGCTTAGACAGGGAGTTTGGCTACACCTTC. It codes for CASSLDREFGYTF.

This clonotype was seen just once. This chain uses TRBV7-3 with TRBJ1-4; TRBD1 is a possible D gene (5 bases). Germline-derived CDR1 and CDR2 are SGHTA and FQGTGA. The CDR3 is 16 residues long. V lost 1 base, J lost 0 bases, and 9 bases lay in between. CDR3 amino acids: CASSLRTHATNEKLFF. The CDR3 nucleotides are TGTGCCAGCAGCTTAAGGACACATGCAACTAATGAAAAACTGTTTTTT.